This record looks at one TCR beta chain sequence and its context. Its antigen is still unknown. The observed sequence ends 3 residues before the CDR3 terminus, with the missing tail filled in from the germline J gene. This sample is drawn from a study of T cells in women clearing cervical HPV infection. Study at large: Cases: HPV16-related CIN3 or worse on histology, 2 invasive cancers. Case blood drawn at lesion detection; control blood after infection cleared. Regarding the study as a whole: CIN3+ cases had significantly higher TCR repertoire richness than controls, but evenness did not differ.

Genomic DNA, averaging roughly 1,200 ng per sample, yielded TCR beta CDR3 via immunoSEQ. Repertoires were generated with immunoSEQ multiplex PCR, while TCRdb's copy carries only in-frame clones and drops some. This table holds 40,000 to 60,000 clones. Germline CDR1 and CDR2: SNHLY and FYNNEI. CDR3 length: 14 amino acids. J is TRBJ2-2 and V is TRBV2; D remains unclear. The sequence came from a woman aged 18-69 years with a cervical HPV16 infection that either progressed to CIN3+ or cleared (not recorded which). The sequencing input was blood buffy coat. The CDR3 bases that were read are TGTGCCAGCAGTGAATATGGCTCCAGTTCACCG. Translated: CASSEYGSSSP. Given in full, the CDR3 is CASSEYGSSSPLFF.